This TCR beta chain stems from a study of control samples from healthy donors and cancer patients. CDR1 is SQVTM, CDR2 ANQGSEA, per germline. This CDR3 is built from 17 residues. The J segment lost 3 bases and the V segment lost 0 bases, leaving 9 bases of the junction unmatched. Using immunoSEQ multiplex PCR, the repertoire was profiled, and TCRdb retains in-frame clones only, with some absent. The sample has about 80,000 clones; around 92% are singletons. The rearrangement joins TRBV29-1 to TRBJ2-2, with TRBD2 matching 8 bases. Specimen: blood. The clonotype comes from a man over 45 in good health. The CDR3 bases are TGCAGCGTTGAAGATTCGGATCGGGGGGGCGACACCGGGGAGCTGTTTTTT. Its protein is CSVEDSDRGGDTGELFF.